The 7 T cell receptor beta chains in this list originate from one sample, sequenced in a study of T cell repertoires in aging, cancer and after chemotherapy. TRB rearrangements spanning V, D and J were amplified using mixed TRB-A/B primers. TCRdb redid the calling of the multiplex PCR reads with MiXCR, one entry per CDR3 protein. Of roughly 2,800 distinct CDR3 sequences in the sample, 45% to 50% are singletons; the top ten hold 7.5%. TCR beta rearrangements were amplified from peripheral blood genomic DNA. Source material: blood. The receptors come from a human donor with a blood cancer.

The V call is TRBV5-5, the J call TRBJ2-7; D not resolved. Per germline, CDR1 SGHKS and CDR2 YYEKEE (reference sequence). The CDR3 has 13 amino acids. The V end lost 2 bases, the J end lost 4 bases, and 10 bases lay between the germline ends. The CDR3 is CASSLRTGYEQYF. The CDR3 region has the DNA TGTGCCAGCAGCTTAAGGACCGGGTACGAGCAGTACTTC.

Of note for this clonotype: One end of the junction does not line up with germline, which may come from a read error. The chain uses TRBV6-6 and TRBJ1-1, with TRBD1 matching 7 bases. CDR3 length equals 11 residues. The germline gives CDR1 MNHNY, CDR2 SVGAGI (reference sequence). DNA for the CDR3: TGTGCCAGCATAGGTTGGCGACAGGGCCATTTT. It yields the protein CASIGWRQGHF.

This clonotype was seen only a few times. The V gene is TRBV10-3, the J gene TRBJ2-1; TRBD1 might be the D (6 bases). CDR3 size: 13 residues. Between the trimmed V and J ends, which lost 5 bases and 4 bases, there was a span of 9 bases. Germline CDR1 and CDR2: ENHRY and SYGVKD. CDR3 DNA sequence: TGTGCCATCAGTTACGGACAGTACAATGAGCAGTTCTTC. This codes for CAISYGQYNEQFF.

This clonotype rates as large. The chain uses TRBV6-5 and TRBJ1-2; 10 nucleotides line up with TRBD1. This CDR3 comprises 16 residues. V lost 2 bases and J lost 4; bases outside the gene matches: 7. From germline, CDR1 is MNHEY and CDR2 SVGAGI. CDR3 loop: CASSYVRTGGGYGYTF. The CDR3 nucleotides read TGTGCCAGCAGTTACGTGCGGACAGGGGGAGGCTATGGCTACACCTTC.

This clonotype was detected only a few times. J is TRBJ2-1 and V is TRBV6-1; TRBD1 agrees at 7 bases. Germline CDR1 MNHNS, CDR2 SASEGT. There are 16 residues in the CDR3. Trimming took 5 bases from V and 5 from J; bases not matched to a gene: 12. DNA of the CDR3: TGTGCCAGCAGTCCGCTTGGGACAGCTATCCACAATGAGCAGTTCTTC. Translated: CASSPLGTAIHNEQFF.

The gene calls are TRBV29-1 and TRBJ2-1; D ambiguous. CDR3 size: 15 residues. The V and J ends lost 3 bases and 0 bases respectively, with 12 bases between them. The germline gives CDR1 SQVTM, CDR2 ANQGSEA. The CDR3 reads CSVDRSSSSYNEQFF. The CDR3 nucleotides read TGCAGCGTTGATCGGAGCAGCAGCTCCTACAATGAGCAGTTCTTC.

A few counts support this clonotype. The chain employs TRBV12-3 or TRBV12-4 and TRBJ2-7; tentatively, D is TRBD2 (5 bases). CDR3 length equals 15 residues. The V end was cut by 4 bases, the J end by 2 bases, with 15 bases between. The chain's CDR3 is CASSSRPLGPYEQYF. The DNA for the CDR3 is TGTGCCAGCAGTTCGAGACCACTAGGTCCCTACGAGCAGTACTTC.